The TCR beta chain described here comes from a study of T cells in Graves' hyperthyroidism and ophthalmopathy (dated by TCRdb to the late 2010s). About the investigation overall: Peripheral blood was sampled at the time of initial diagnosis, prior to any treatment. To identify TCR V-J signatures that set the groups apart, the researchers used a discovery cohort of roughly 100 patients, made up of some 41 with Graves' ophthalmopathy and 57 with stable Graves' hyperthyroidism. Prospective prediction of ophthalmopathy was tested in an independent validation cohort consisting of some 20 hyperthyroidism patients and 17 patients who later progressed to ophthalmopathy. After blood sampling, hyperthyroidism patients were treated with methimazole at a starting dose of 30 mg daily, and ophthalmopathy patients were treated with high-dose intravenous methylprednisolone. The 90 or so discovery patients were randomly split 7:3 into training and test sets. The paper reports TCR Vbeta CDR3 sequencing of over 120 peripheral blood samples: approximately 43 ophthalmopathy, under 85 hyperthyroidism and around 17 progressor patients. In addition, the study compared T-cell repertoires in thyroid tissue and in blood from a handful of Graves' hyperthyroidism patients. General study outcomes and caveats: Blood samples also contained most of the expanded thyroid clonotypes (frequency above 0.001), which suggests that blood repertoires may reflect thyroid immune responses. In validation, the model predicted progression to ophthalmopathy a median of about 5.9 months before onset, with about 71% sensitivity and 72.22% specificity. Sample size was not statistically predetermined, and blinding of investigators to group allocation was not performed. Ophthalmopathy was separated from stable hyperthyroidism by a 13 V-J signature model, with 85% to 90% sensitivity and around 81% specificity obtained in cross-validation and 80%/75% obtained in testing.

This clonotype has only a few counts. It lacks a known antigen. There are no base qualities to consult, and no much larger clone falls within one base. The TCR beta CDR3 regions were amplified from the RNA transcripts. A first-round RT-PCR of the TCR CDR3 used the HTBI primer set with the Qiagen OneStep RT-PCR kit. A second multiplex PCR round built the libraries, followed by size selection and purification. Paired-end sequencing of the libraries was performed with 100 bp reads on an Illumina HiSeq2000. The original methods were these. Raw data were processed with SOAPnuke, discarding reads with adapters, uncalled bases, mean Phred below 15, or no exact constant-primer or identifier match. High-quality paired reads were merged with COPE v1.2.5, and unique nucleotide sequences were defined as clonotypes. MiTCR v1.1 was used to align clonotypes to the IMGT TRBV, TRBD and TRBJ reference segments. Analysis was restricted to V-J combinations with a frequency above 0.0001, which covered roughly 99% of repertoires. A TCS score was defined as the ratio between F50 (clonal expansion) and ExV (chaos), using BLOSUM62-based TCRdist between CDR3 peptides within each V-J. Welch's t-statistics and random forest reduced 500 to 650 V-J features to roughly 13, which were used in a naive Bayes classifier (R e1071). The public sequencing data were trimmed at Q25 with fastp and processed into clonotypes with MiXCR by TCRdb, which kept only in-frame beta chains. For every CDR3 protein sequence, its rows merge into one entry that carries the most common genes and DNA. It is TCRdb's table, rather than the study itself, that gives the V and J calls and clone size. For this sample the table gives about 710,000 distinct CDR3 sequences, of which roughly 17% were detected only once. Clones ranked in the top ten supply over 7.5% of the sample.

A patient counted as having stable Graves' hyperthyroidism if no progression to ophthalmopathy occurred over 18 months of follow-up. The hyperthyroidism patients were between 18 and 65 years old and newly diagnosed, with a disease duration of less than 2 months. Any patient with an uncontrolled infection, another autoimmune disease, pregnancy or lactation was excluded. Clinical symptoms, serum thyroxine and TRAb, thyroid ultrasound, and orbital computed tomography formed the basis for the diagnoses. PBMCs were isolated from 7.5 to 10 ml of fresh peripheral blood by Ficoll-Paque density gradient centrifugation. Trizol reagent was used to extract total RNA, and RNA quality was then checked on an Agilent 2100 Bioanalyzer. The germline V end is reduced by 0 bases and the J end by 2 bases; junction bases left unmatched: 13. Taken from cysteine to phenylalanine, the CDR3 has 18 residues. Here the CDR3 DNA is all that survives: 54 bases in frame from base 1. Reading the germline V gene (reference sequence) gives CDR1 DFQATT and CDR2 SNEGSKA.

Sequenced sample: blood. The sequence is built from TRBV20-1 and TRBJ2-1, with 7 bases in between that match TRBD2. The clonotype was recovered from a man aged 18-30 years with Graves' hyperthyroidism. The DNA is TGCAGTGCTAGAGACCTAAATAATCCAGCGGGAACCTACAATGAGCAGTTCTTC. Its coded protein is CSARDLNNPAGTYNEQFF.